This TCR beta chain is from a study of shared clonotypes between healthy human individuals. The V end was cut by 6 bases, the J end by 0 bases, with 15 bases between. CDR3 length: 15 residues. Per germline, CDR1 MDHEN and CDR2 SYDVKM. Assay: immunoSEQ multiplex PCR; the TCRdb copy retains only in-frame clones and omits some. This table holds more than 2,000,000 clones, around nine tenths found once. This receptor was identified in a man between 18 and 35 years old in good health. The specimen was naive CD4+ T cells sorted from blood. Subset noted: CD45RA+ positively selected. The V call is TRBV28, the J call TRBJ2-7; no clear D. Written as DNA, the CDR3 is TGTGCCAGCAGCCCCACAAGCTATATCTCCTACGAGCAGTACTTC. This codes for CASSPTSYISYEQYF.